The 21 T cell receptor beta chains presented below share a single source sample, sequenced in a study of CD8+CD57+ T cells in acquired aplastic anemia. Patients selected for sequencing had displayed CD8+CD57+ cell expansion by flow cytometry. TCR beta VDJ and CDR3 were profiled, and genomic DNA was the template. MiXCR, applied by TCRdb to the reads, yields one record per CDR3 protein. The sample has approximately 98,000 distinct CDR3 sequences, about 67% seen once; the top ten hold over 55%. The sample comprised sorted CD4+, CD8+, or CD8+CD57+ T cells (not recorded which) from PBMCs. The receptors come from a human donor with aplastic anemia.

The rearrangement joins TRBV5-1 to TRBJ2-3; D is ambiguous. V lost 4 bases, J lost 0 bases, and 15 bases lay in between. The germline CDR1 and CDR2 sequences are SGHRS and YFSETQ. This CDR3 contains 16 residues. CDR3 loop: CASSTPQLTSTDTQYF. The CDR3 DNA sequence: TGCGCCAGCAGCACCCCACAGTTAACTAGCACAGATACGCAGTATTTT.

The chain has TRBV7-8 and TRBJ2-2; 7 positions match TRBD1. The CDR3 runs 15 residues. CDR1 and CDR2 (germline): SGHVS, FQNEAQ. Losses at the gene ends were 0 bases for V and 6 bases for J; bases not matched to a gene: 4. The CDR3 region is CASSLARDRAGELFF. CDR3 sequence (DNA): TGTGCCAGCAGCTTAGCCCGCGACAGGGCCGGGGAGCTGTTTTTT.

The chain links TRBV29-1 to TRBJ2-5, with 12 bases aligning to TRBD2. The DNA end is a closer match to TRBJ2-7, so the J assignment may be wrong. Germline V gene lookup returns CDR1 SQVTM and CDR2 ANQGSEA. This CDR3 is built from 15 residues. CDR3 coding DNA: TGCAGCGTCGAATTGACTAGCGGGAGCTCCTACGAGCAGTACTTC. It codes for CSVELTSGSSYEQYF.

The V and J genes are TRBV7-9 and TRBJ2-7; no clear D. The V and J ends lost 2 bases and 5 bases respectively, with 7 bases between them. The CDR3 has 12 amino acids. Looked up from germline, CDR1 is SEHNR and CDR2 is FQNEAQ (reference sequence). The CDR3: CASSLSLDEQYF. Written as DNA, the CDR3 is TGTGCCAGCAGCTTAAGTCTAGACGAGCAGTACTTC.

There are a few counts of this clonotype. The CDR3 here is CARGLAANNEQFF. CDR3 DNA: TGTGCTAGAGGACTAGCGGCCAACAATGAGCAGTTCTTC. This chain links TRBV7-6 with TRBJ2-1; 10 nucleotides match TRBD2. Per the germline V gene, CDR1 is SGHVS and CDR2 is FNYEAQ. The CDR3 contains 13 residues.

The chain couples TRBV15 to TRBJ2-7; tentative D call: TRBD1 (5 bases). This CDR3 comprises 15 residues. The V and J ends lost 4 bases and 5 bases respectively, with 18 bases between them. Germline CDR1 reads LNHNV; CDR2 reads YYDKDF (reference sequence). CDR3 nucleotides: TGTGCCACCAGCACACCCCACAGGTCTTCTGACGAGCAGTACTTC. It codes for CATSTPHRSSDEQYF. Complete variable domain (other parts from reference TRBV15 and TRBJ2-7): DAMVIQNPRYQVTQFGKPVTLSCSQTLNHNVMYWYQQKSSQAPKLLFHYYDKDFNNEADTPDNFQSRRPNTSFCFLDIRSPGLGDTAMYLCATSTPHRSSDEQYFGPGTRLTVT.

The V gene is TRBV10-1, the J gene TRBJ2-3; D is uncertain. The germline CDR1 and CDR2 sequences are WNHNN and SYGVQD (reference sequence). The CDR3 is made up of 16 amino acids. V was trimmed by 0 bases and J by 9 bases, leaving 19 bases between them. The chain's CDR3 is CASSESLWTVQITQYF. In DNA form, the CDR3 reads TGCGCCAGCAGTGAGTCCCTTTGGACCGTTCAGATCACGCAGTATTTT.

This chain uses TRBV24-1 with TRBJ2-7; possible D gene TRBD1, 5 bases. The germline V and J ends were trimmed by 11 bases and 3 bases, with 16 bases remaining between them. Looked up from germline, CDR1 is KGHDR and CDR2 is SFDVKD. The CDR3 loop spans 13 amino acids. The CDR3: CAISQGSDYEQYF. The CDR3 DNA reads TGTGCCATCTCCCAGGGATCGGACTACGAGCAGTACTTC.

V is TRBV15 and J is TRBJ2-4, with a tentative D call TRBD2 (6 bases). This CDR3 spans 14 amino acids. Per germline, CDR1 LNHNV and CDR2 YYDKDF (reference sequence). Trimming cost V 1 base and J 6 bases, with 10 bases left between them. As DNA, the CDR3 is TGTGCCACCAGCAGAGTTGTGGGGGGAAACATTCAGTACTTC. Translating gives CATSRVVGGNIQYF.

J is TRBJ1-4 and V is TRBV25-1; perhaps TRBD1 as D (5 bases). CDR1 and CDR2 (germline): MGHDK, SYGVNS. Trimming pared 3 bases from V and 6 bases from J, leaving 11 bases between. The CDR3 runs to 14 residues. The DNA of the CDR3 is TGTGCCAGCAGTGACCAGGGTCGGGATGAAAAACTGTTTTTT. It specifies CASSDQGRDEKLFF.

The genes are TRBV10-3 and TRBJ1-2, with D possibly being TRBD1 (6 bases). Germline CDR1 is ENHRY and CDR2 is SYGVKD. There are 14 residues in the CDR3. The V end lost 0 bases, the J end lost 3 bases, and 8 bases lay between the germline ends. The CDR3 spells CAISESTGDYGYTF. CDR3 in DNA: TGTGCCATCAGTGAGTCGACAGGAGACTATGGCTACACCTTC.

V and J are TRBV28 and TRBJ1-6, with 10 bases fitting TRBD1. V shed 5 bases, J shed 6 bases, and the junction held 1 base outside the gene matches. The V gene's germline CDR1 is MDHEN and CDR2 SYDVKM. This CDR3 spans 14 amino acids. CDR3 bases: TGTGCCAGCAGTGGGACAGGGGTTAATTCACCCCTCCACTTT. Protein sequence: CASSGTGVNSPLHF.

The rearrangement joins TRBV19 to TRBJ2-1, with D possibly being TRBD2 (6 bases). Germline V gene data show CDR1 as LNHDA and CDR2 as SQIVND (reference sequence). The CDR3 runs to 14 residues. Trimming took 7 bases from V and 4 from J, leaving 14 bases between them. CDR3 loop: CASTTEEGYNEQFF. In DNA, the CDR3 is TGTGCCAGTACCACAGAGGAGGGGTACAATGAGCAGTTCTTC.

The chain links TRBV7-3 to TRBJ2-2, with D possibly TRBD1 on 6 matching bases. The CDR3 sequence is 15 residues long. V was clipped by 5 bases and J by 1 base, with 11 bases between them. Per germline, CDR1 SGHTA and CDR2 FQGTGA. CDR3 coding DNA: TGTGCCAGCAGCACCACAGGGAGGAACACCGGGGAGCTGTTTTTT. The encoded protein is CASSTTGRNTGELFF.

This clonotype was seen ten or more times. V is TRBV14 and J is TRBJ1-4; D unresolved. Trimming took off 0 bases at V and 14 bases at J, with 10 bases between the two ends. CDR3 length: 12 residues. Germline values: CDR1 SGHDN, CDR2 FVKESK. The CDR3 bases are TGTGCCAGCAGCCAAGAAGGGAATTCGCTGTTTTTT. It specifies CASSQEGNSLFF.

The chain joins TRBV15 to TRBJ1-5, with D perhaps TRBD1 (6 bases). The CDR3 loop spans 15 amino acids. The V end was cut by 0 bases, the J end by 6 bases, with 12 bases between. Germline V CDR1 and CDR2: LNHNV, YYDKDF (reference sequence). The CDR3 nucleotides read TGTGCCACCAGCAGAGAGCGGGGGGCAGTTCAGCCCCAGCATTTT. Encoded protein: CATSRERGAVQPQHF.

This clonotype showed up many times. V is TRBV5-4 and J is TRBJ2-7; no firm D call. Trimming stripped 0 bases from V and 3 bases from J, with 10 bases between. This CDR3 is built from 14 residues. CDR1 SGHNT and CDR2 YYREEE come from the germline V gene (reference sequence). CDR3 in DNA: TGTGCCAGCAGCTTGGGCGAACAATACTACGAGCAGTACTTC. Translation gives CASSLGEQYYEQYF.

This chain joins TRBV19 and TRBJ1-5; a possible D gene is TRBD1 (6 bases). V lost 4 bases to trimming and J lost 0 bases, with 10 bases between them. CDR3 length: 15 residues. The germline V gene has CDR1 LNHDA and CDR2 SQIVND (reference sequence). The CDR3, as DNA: TGTGCCAGTAGTACCACAGGGTATAGCAATCAGCCCCAGCATTTT. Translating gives CASSTTGYSNQPQHF.

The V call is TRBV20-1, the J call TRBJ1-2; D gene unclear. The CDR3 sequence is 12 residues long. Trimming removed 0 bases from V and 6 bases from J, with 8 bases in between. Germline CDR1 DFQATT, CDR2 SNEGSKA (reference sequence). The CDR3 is CSARDEGNGYTF. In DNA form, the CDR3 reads TGCAGTGCTAGAGATGAGGGAAATGGCTACACCTTC.

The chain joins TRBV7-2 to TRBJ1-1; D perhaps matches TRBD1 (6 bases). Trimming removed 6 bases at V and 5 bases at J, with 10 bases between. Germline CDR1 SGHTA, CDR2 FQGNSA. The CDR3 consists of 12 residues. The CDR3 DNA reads TGTGCCAGCAGTCAGGGGTGGACTGAAGCTTTCTTT. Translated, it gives CASSQGWTEAFF.

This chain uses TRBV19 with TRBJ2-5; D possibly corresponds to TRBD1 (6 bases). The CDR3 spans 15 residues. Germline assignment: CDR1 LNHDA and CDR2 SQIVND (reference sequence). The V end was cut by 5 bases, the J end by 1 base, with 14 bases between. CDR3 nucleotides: TGTGCCAGTAGTCCGATTAGGGACACCCAAGAGACCCAGTACTTC. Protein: CASSPIRDTQETQYF.